These 20 T cell receptor beta chains share one sample of origin, sequenced in a study of OX40 agonist ivuxolimab in advanced cancers. Produced via immunoSEQ multiplex PCR; TCRdb's table is partial and in-frame only. The sample records about 75,000 clones, 85% being singletons. Source: CD4+ or CD8+ T cells sorted from blood, taken in a trial of the OX40 agonist ivuxolimab. These receptors came from an adult with an advanced solid tumor such as melanoma, head and neck, liver or kidney cancer.

The V and J genes are TRBV6-6 and TRBJ2-7; the D is unclear. The V gene's germline CDR1 is MNHNY and CDR2 SVGAGI (reference sequence). The CDR3 loop spans 13 amino acids. The germline V and J ends were trimmed by 2 bases and 6 bases, with 11 bases remaining between them. In nucleotides, the CDR3 is TGTGCCAGCAGTTACACTTGGCTGTCCGAGCAGTACTTC. It yields the protein CASSYTWLSEQYF.

The chain employs TRBV5-6 and TRBJ1-2, with D unclear. Germline CDR1 SGHDT, CDR2 YYEEEE. This CDR3 is 11 amino acids long. The ends were cut back, 1 base at V and 8 bases at J, with 6 bases in the middle. The CDR3 DNA sequence: TGTGCCAGCAGCTTGTTCAGGGGCTACACCTTC. This encodes CASSLFRGYTF.

This clone was seen only a few times. V usage is TRBV2 and J usage is TRBJ1-2, with TRBD1 as a possible D gene (5 bases). Trimming shortened V by 7 bases and J by 4 bases, and 13 bases separated the two germline ends. Per germline, CDR1 SNHLY and CDR2 FYNNEI. This CDR3 is 13 amino acids long. The CDR3 spells CASTVAGVYGYTF. CDR3 nucleotides: TGTGCCAGCACGGTGGCGGGGGTCTATGGCTACACCTTC.

The rearrangement uses TRBV4-2 and TRBJ2-3; no firm D call. Germline V lookup: CDR1 LGHNA, CDR2 YNFKEQ. The V end was cut by 3 bases, the J end by 1 base, with 11 bases between. The CDR3 is 15 residues long. The CDR3 loop reads CASSHFQEGTDTQYF. The CDR3 DNA sequence: TGTGCCAGCAGCCATTTTCAAGAGGGCACAGATACGCAGTATTTT.

The CDR3 region is CASSLDLLGHLYEQYF. The CDR3 nucleotides read TGTGCCAGCAGCTTAGATCTATTGGGACACTTATACGAGCAGTACTTC. The chain employs TRBV11-2 and TRBJ2-7; D might be TRBD1 (6 bases). CDR1 is SGHAT and CDR2 is FQNNGV in the germline V gene. The CDR3 is 16 amino acids. The ends were cut back, 0 bases at V and 4 bases at J, with 16 bases in the middle.

This clone was recorded once. The chain recombines TRBV28 with TRBJ1-5; D call uncertain. CDR1 MDHEN and CDR2 SYDVKM come from the germline V gene. The V and J ends lost 6 bases and 0 bases respectively, with 12 bases between them. CDR3 length equals 15 residues. The CDR3 reads CASRWTGVSNQPQHF. CDR3 in DNA: TGTGCCAGCAGGTGGACGGGAGTTAGCAATCAGCCCCAGCATTTT.

The V gene is TRBV12-5, the J gene TRBJ2-7; TRBD1 or TRBD2 may be the D gene (6 bases each). This CDR3 comprises 14 residues. In germline, CDR1 is LGHNT, CDR2 FRNRAP. Trimming removed 7 bases at V and 5 bases at J, with 18 bases between. CDR3: CASAFGGLGNEQYF. Written as DNA, the CDR3 is TGTGCTAGTGCCTTCGGGGGCCTGGGGAACGAGCAGTACTTC.

The rearrangement joins TRBV28 to TRBJ2-1, with 10 bases lining up with TRBD1. The trim removed 5 bases at V and 12 bases at J, leaving 10 bases unmatched. Germline V lookup: CDR1 MDHEN, CDR2 SYDVKM. This CDR3 has 14 amino acids. The CDR3 DNA reads as TGTGCCAGCAGTCCCTCGGCGGGGACAGGGGTGCAGTTCTTC. Translated, it gives CASSPSAGTGVQFF.

The chain employs TRBV6-1 and TRBJ2-4, with 7 bases matching TRBD1. The V gene end was trimmed by 5 bases and the J gene end by 9 bases; junction bases not matched to a gene: 10. In germline, CDR1 is MNHNS, CDR2 SASEGT. The CDR3 length is 14 residues. As DNA, the CDR3 is TGTGCCAGCAGTCAAGACAGGGTTGGAGGCATTCAGTACTTC. Protein sequence: CASSQDRVGGIQYF.

The chain carries TRBV5-1 and TRBJ2-5; no firm D call. The tail of the sequence fits TRBJ2-7 better, so the J call may be wrong. The CDR3 length is 15 residues. Germline CDR1 and CDR2: SGHRS and YFSETQ. The CDR3 loop reads CASSLAIADGIEQYF. CDR3 nucleotides: TGCGCCAGCAGCTTGGCCATCGCGGATGGGATCGAGCAGTACTTC.

The chain couples TRBV4-1 to TRBJ2-4; tentative D call: TRBD1 (6 bases). V was shortened by 0 bases and J by 2 bases, with 20 bases between the two germline ends. Germline-derived CDR1 and CDR2 are MGHRA and YSYEKL. The CDR3 length is 19 residues. The CDR3 coding sequence is TGCGCCAGCAGCCAAGATCCCGTGATAGGGGGAGTACCCAAAAACATTCAGTACTTC. This translates into CASSQDPVIGGVPKNIQYF.

The chain employs TRBV10-1 and TRBJ1-5; 7 bases line up with TRBD1. The CDR3 sequence is 14 residues long. After removal of 8 bases from V and 5 bases from J, the junction contained 9 bases not matched to a gene. CDR1 and CDR2 (germline): WNHNN, SYGVQD (reference sequence). The CDR3 nucleotides are TGCGCCAGCGGACCCAGGGGGATCCATCAGCCCCAGCATTTT. Translated: CASGPRGIHQPQHF.

The CDR3 here is CASSWGTGIGGTDTQYF. The CDR3 DNA reads as TGTGCCAGCAGCTGGGGGACAGGGATCGGGGGCACAGATACGCAGTATTTT. This rearrangement joins TRBV5-8 to TRBJ2-3; TRBD1 agrees at 9 bases. V gave up 3 bases and J gave up 1 base; unmatched junction bases: 9. Germline assignment: CDR1 SGHTS and CDR2 YDEGEE. This CDR3 is built from 17 residues.

The chain couples TRBV28 to TRBJ2-1; the D gene is possibly TRBD1 (5 bases). Trimming took 6 bases from V and 2 from J, leaving 20 bases between them. The CDR3 is made up of 17 amino acids. Germline CDR1 is MDHEN and CDR2 is SYDVKM. CDR3 nucleotide sequence: TGTGCCAGCAGCCTTGACAGTGTCCTTAATCCCTACAATGAGCAGTTCTTC. It is translated as CASSLDSVLNPYNEQFF.

The chain joins TRBV25-1 to TRBJ1-3; no clear D gene. V lost 6 bases, J lost 0 bases, and 6 bases lay in between. This CDR3 contains 13 residues. Germline V gives CDR1 MGHDK, CDR2 SYGVNS. The DNA of the CDR3 is TGTGCCAGCAGGCAGACCTCTGGAAACACCATATATTTT. Protein: CASRQTSGNTIYF. Full variable domain (rest looked up from reference TRBV25-1 and TRBJ1-3): EADIYQTPRYLVIGTGKKITLECSQTMGHDKMYWYQQDPGMELHLIHYSYGVNSTEKGDLSSESTVSRIRTEHFPLTLESARPSHTSQYLCASRQTSGNTIYFGEGSWLTVV.

The CDR3 is CASRRTGRGKQETQYF. CDR3 sequence (DNA): TGTGCCAGCAGACGCACTGGGAGGGGGAAACAAGAGACCCAGTACTTC. The gene calls are TRBV5-4 and TRBJ2-5; possible D gene TRBD2, 7 bases. The CDR3 runs 16 residues. Germline lookup yields CDR1 SGHNT and CDR2 YYREEE (reference sequence). V was cut by 5 bases and J by 2 bases, with 19 bases left in between.

By its share, this clone is medium-sized (0.01 to 0.1%). The rearrangement uses TRBV10-3 and TRBJ1-1; TRBD1 matches 7 bases. Trimming took 11 bases from V and 7 from J; bases not matched to a gene: 7. Germline V CDR1 and CDR2: ENHRY, SYGVKD. CDR3 length: 11 amino acids. CDR3 DNA sequence: TGTGCCCACGGGGCAGGGGGTGAAGCTTTCTTT. As protein: CAHGAGGEAFF.

The chain joins TRBV19 to TRBJ2-1, with 9 nucleotides matching TRBD2. V was pared by 4 bases and J by 4 bases, with 8 bases of the junction left unmatched. The CDR3 runs 16 residues. Germline V gene sequence: CDR1 LNHDA, CDR2 SQIVND (reference sequence). CDR3 DNA: TGTGCCAGTAGTAGGCAAGCGGGAGGCCCTTACAATGAGCAGTTCTTC. Residues: CASSRQAGGPYNEQFF.

The V call is TRBV21-1, the J call TRBJ2-7; the table's D call TRBD2 went unverified against the DNA. TRBV21-1 has pseudogene status. This CDR3 spans 16 amino acids. CDR3 region: CASTPGTSGRRYEQYF. The DNA of the CDR3 is TGTGCCAGCACCCCTGGGACTAGCGGGAGGAGGTACGAGCAGTACTTC.

The chain employs TRBV7-9 and TRBJ2-5, with 11 positions matching TRBD1. Judging by the DNA end, TRBJ2-7 fits better; the J call may be wrong. The CDR3 has 14 amino acids. Germline loops: CDR1 SEHNR, CDR2 FQNEAQ (reference sequence). The CDR3 loop is CASSLGTGGSEQYF. DNA for the CDR3: TGTGCCAGCAGCTTGGGGACAGGGGGTTCCGAGCAGTACTTC.